The 10 T cell receptor beta chains presented below share a single source sample, sequenced in a study of cytomegalovirus exposure and HLA in healthy donors. In the PCR, 60 Vbeta and 13 Jbeta primers were used. Assay: immunoSEQ multiplex PCR; the TCRdb copy retains only in-frame clones and omits some. The sample has about 120,000 clones, roughly 9% seen once. The sequenced sample consisted of PBMCs. The receptors stem from a middle-aged woman in good health and CMV-seropositive.

The V call is TRBV18, the J call TRBJ1-5; D is unresolved. The CDR3 has 13 amino acids. The germline V and J ends were trimmed by 2 bases and 4 bases, with 6 bases remaining between them. Germline-derived CDR1 and CDR2 are KGHSH and LQKENI. The CDR3 DNA sequence: TGTGCCAGCTCACCAGGCGGGAATCAGCCCCAGCATTTT. Its translation is CASSPGGNQPQHF.

The chain links TRBV9 to TRBJ2-1, with 8 nucleotides matching TRBD2. The CDR3 is 15 residues long. V dropped 4 bases and J dropped 7; count of bases not matched to a gene: 10. Germline V gene data show CDR1 as SGDLS and CDR2 as YYNGEE. This CDR3 is CASSPLGRGENEQFF. CDR3 DNA: TGTGCCAGCAGCCCCCTAGGGCGGGGGGAGAATGAGCAGTTCTTC.

V gene TRBV2 combines with J gene TRBJ2-5; maybe TRBD2 (6 bases). This CDR3 comprises 13 residues. Looked up from germline, CDR1 is SNHLY and CDR2 is FYNNEI. The V end lost 6 bases, the J end lost 1 base, and 9 bases lay between the germline ends. CDR3 sequence reads: CASSRESQETQYF. CDR3 coding DNA: TGTGCCAGCAGCCGGGAGTCCCAAGAGACCCAGTACTTC. The variable domain in full, completed from reference TRBV2 and TRBJ2-5, reads EPEVTQTPSHQVTQMGQEVILRCVPISNHLYFYWYRQILGQKVEFLVSFYNNEISEKSEIFDDQFSVERPDGSNFTLKIRSTKLEDSAMYFCASSRESQETQYFGPGTRLLVL.

This chain links TRBV2 with TRBJ1-2; 9 bases match TRBD1. V lost 8 bases to trimming and J lost 6 bases; unmatched junction nucleotides: 7. The CDR3 totals 13 residues. The germline CDR1 and CDR2 sequences are SNHLY and FYNNEI. CDR3 sequence (DNA): TGTGCCAGCCTTTTGACAGGGGGGAATGGCTACACCTTC. Translated, it gives CASLLTGGNGYTF.

This clone showed up just a few times. V and J are TRBV4-1 and TRBJ1-6, with 7 bases identical to TRBD1. Germline lookup yields CDR1 MGHRA and CDR2 YSYEKL. CDR3 length: 18 amino acids. The J segment lost 6 bases and the V segment lost 2 bases, leaving 13 bases of the junction unmatched. As DNA, the CDR3 is TGCGCCAGCAGCCAACTACAGGGGAAGGGGACGTTTAATTCACCCCTCCACTTT. As protein: CASSQLQGKGTFNSPLHF.

The rearrangement joins TRBV28 to TRBJ1-1; 7 nucleotides align to TRBD1. Germline CDR1 and CDR2: MDHEN and SYDVKM. CDR3 length: 12 residues. V lost 6 bases and J lost 11; bases outside the gene matches: 9. This CDR3 reads CASSLTGVSAFF. The CDR3 coding sequence is TGTGCCAGCAGCCTCACAGGGGTCAGTGCTTTCTTT.

Here the CDR3 DNA reads TGTGCCAGCAGCCGGGACCGGACAGGCGACTATGGCTACACCTTC. Residues: CASSRDRTGDYGYTF. The chain links TRBV6-5 to TRBJ1-2; 7 bases line up with TRBD1. The germline V gene encodes CDR1 MNHEY and CDR2 SVGAGI. Germline trimming cut 6 bases from V and 3 bases from J; bases unmatched to any gene: 10. The length of the CDR3 is 15 residues.

The V call is TRBV5-1, the J call TRBJ2-2, with TRBD2 matching 13 bases. There are 16 residues in the CDR3. The J segment lost 8 bases and the V segment lost 3 bases, leaving 7 bases of the junction unmatched. Germline V gene lookup returns CDR1 SGHRS and CDR2 YFSETQ. The DNA for the CDR3 is TGCGCCAGCAGCTCCACTAGCGGGGGGGCTGTTGGGGAGCTGTTTTTT. Translation: CASSSTSGGAVGELFF.

This clone was counted a few times. The chain couples TRBV10-3 to TRBJ2-7; D is unclear. Germline V lookup: CDR1 ENHRY, CDR2 SYGVKD. The CDR3 loop spans 14 amino acids. Trimming cost V 3 bases and J 5 bases, with 14 bases left between them. The CDR3 nucleotides are TGTGCCATCAGTGACCCGAGCAGGCCCCACGAGCAGTACTTC. Its translation is CAISDPSRPHEQYF.

This clone was seen only a few times. The chain recombines TRBV4-2 with TRBJ2-5; 9 nucleotides agree with TRBD2. V was pared by 0 bases and J by 4 bases, with 9 bases of the junction left unmatched. Looked up from germline, CDR1 is LGHNA and CDR2 is YNFKEQ. The CDR3 is 17 amino acids. The CDR3 nucleotides read TGTGCCAGCAGCCAAGATGGGGCGGGGGGGCAACGAGAGACCCAGTACTTC. It yields the protein CASSQDGAGGQRETQYF.